Listed here is a single TCR beta chain. The sample is drawn from a study of blood T cell repertoires in COVID-19. As for the study in general: Material from acute and convalescent COVID-19 was sourced from the United States, Italy and Spain.

Sequencing used immunoSEQ multiplex PCR; TCRdb keeps in-frame clones, though not all of them. The sample shows under 150,000 clones, 79% of them seen only once. There are 16 residues in the CDR3. CDR1 and CDR2 from the germline V gene are KGHDR and SFDVKD. V was pared by 7 bases and J by 5 bases, with 10 bases of the junction left unmatched. The sequencing input was peripheral blood. The chain joins TRBV24-1 to TRBJ2-2; TRBD2 aligns across 9 bases. The receptor was isolated from a woman of 80 years or more with acute or convalescent COVID-19. The CDR3 is CATSPRAGGLTGELFF. The DNA for the CDR3 is TGTGCCACCAGCCCCCGGGCGGGAGGGCTAACCGGGGAGCTGTTTTTT.